This TCR beta chain came from a study of shared clonotypes between healthy human individuals. Details on this clone: This CDR3 is also generated by other DNA sequences in the sample.

Measured with immunoSEQ multiplex PCR; TCRdb has only the in-frame clones, and not every one. Here the sample spans roughly 2,500,000 clones, roughly 93% being singletons. The germline gives CDR1 SGHRS, CDR2 YFSETQ. CDR3 length: 15 residues. With V trimmed by 4 bases and J by 6 bases, 3 bases remained unmatched. The sequence was collected from a man younger than 35 in good health. Some clones in this sample may be carry-over from other donors' samples. The sample consisted of naive CD4+ T cells from PBMCs. The subset denotes: CD45RA+ positively selected. V is TRBV5-1 and J is TRBJ2-1, with 14 bases that match TRBD2. This CDR3 is CASSPGTSGSNEQFF. The CDR3 DNA reads as TGCGCCAGCAGCCCGGGGACTAGCGGGAGCAATGAGCAGTTCTTC.